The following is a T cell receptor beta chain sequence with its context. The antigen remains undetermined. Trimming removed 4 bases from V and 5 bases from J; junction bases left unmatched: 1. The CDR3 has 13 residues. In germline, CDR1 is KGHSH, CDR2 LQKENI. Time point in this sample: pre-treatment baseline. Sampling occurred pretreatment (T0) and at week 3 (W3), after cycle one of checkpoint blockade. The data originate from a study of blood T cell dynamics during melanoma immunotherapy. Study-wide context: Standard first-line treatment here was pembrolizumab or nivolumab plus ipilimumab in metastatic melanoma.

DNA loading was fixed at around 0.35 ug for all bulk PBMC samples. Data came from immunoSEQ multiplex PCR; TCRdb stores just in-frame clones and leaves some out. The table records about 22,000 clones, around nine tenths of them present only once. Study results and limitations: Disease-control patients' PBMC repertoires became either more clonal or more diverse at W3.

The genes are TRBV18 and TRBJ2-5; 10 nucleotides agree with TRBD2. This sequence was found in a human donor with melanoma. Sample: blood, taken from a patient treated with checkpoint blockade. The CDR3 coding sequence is TGTGCCAGCTCACTGGGACTAGCGGAGACCCAGTACTTC. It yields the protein CASSLGLAETQYF.